The entry that follows covers one TCR beta chain sequence. This clonotype is labeled medium-sized (0.01 to 0.1%). The specificity of this receptor is unknown. Base qualities are not provided; no much larger clone lies one nucleotide away. Sequenced on an Illumina Genome Analyzer IIx. The raw public data were reprocessed by TCRdb itself: fastp quality trimming at Q25, MiXCR clonotype calling, in-frame beta chains only. Each entry merges the rows of one CDR3 protein and shows their most common DNA and genes. The sample table contains 29,000 or so distinct CDR3 sequences; only one count was recorded for about a sixth of them. 3.5% of the sample is held by the ten biggest clonotypes. This sample was included in a study of patients with pleural tuberculosis (TCRdb year 2014). CDR1 MNHNS and CDR2 SASEGT were looked up in the germline V gene. Deletion took 6 bases off V and 2 bases off J, with a span of 14 bases between the germline ends. The CDR3 runs 15 residues from the cysteine to the phenylalanine. This entry keeps only the CDR3 DNA: 45 bases, framed from base 1.

Rearrangement joined TRBV6-1 to TRBJ1-3; 5 matching bases give a weak D call of TRBD1. The sample was peripheral blood. The source is a human donor with pleural tuberculosis. CDR3 loop: CASRVRQTTGNTIYF. The nucleotides read TGTGCCAGCAGGGTTCGACAGACGACTGGAAACACCATATATTTT.